The sequence of this T cell receptor (beta chain) was determined in a study of blood T cell repertoires in COVID-19. For the study at large: Acute-phase and convalescent COVID-19 samples originated in the United States, Italy and Spain.

Germline V CDR1 and CDR2: SGHRS, YFSETQ. The CDR3 is 15 residues long. Original methodology: The assay estimated nucleated cells by amplifying reference gene primers. The method was immunoSEQ multiplex PCR; TCRdb's version includes in-frame clones alone and lacks a portion of them. That table supplies the V and J calls and clone size; D and trimming were determined from the DNA. Found here are about 230,000 clones, 86% of them singletons; the top ten hold approximately 10%. Remarks on this clone: An end of the junction differs from the germline gene, which may be a read error. Other nucleotide sequences from this sample produce the same CDR3.

The sequence was obtained from a man aged 45-60 years with COVID-19, enrolled during active disease. Input material: peripheral blood. The rearrangement links TRBV5-1 to TRBJ2-3; D perhaps matches TRBD1 (6 bases). CDR3 bases: TGCGCCAGCAGCTTGAGAGGTGGGGGCACGGATACGCAGTATTTT. As protein: CASSLRGGGTDTQYF.